A selection of T cell receptor beta chains follows, all from one sample in a study of cytomegalovirus exposure and HLA in healthy donors. Assay used: immunoSEQ multiplex PCR; TCRdb lists only in-frame clones, some missing. This table holds some 100,000 clones, 70% to 85% found once. Sequenced: PBMCs. These receptor sequences come from a woman aged 18-29 years in good health and CMV-seronegative. Both conserved end residues are part of each CDR3. D genes are given only for firm matches. Only some rows state a clone size, as once, few, many or a class for expanded clones.

j_call v_call d_call clone_size cdr3_nt cdr3_aa
TRBJ2-7 TRBV4-3 NA few TGCGCCAGCAGCCCTTCTTATCCGGGCTACGAGCAGTACTTC CASSPSYPGYEQYF
TRBJ1-5 TRBV4-3 NA few TGCGCCAGCAGCCCGATTTGGGGTAAGGGGCAGCCCCAGCATTTT CASSPIWGKGQPQHF
TRBJ2-4 TRBV6-6 TRBD1 few TGTGCCAGCAGTGCGTGGACAGGGGCAGCCAAAAACATTCAGTACTTC CASSAWTGAAKNIQYF
TRBJ2-1 TRBV7-9 NA NA TGTGCCAGCAGCATAGATGGAGGGAATGAGCAGTTCTTC CASSIDGGNEQFF
TRBJ2-3 TRBV28 TRBD2 NA TGTGCCAGCACCCCTGGGTGGTTTAGCGGGGGGCGGACAGATACGCAGTATTTT CASTPGWFSGGRTDTQYF
TRBJ1-5 TRBV30 NA NA TGTGCCTGGAGTGCGACCGGAGCTAGCAATCAGCCCCAGCATTTT CAWSATGASNQPQHF
TRBJ1-4 TRBV7-6 TRBD1 NA TGTGCCAGCAGCACTCACAGGGGCGAAAAACTGTTTTTT CASSTHRGEKLFF
TRBJ2-2 TRBV2 TRBD2 NA TGTGCCAGCAGGGCCCCCGGACTAGCGGAAACCGGGGAGCTGTTTTTT CASRAPGLAETGELFF
TRBJ2-7 TRBV29-1 TRBD1 NA TGCAGCGTTCAACAGGGGGCGAACGAGCAGTACTTC CSVQQGANEQYF
TRBJ1-5 TRBV5-3 NA NA TGTGCCAGAAGCTTGGGAGGGACACATAGCAATCAGCCCCAGCATTTT CARSLGGTHSNQPQHF
TRBJ2-7 TRBV2 NA NA TGTGCCAGCTTAACAGATCCTTCCTACGAGCAGTACTTC CASLTDPSYEQYF
TRBJ2-7 TRBV2 NA NA TGTGCCAGCAGTGAGAGGAGGGGCCGTGATCAGGAGCAGTACTTC CASSERRGRDQEQYF
TRBJ2-7 TRBV28 TRBD1 NA TGTGCCAGCAGTCCGTCCGGGACAGGGGTACGTAACGAGCAGTACTTC CASSPSGTGVRNEQYF
TRBJ1-6 TRBV7-2 NA NA TGTGCCAGCAGCCTTTCCCAGGGGATTCGTCAATCACCCCTCCACTTT CASSLSQGIRQSPLHF
TRBJ2-2 TRBV7-2 NA NA TGTGCCAGCAGCTTCCTAAGTCTGCAGGCGTACACCGGGGAGCTGTTTTTT CASSFLSLQAYTGELFF
TRBJ1-4 TRBV15 NA NA TGTGCCACCAGCAGAGACCCAGGGGTTGGTGAAAAACTGTTTTTT CATSRDPGVGEKLFF
TRBJ2-5 TRBV6-6 TRBD1 NA TGTGCCAGCAGTTACTCCGGACAGGGGGTATGGGAGACCCAGTACTTC CASSYSGQGVWETQYF
TRBJ2-5 TRBV5-8 TRBD1 NA TGTGCCAGCAGCCCACAGGGGGCAGGAGAGACCCAGTACTTC CASSPQGAGETQYF
TRBJ1-1 TRBV28 NA NA TGTGCCAGCAGTTTTGGACAGCCTACCAATGAAGCTTTCTTT CASSFGQPTNEAFF
TRBJ2-1 TRBV4-3 TRBD1 NA TGCGCCAGCAGCCAAGACGGGACAGGGGGCTACAATGAGCAGTTCTTC CASSQDGTGGYNEQFF
TRBJ2-4 TRBV10-1 NA NA TGCGCCAGCACCCTCAGCGAATACCTAGCCAAAAACATTCAGTACTTC CASTLSEYLAKNIQYF
TRBJ2-7 TRBV30 NA NA TGTGCCTGGAGTGTATCGAGATACGAGCAGTACTTC CAWSVSRYEQYF